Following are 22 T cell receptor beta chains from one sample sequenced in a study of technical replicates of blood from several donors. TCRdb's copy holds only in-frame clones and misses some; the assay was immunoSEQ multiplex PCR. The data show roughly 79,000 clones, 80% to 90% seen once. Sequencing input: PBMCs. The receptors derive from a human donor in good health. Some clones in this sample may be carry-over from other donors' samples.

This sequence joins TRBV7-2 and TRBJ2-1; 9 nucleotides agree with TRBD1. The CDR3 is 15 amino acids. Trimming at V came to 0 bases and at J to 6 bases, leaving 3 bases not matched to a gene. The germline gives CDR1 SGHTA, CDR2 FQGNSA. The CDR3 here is CASSLAVTGGNEQFF. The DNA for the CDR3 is TGTGCCAGCAGCTTAGCGGTGACAGGGGGCAATGAGCAGTTCTTC.

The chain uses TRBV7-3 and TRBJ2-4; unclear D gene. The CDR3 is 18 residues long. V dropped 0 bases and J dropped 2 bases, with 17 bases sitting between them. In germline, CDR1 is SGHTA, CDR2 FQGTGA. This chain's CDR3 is CASSLTNALVPTKNIQYF. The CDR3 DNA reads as TGTGCCAGCAGCTTAACGAACGCGCTAGTCCCCACCAAAAACATTCAGTACTTC.

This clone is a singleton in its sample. CDR3 coding DNA: TGTGCCAGCAGCGAGATAAACATGCCGACTTACGAGCAGTACTTC. Its translation: CASSEINMPTYEQYF. This chain uses TRBV6-1 with TRBJ2-7; no clear D. V lost 6 bases, J lost 4 bases, and 19 bases lay in between. The CDR3 extends over 15 amino acids. Germline CDR1 reads MNHNS; CDR2 reads SASEGT.

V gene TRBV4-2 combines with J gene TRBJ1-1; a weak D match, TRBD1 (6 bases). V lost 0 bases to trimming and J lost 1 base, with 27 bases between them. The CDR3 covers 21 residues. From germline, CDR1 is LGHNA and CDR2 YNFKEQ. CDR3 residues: CASSQDLVLGGQGSGNTEAFF. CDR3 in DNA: TGTGCCAGCAGCCAAGATTTGGTTCTAGGGGGACAAGGATCCGGGAACACTGAAGCTTTCTTT.

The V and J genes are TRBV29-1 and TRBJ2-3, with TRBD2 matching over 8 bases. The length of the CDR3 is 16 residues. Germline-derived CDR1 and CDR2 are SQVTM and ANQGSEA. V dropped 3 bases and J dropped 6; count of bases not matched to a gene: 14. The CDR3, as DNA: TGCAGCGTTGAGGACGGGGGGGGACGGACCGCGGATACGCAGTATTTT. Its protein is CSVEDGGGRTADTQYF.

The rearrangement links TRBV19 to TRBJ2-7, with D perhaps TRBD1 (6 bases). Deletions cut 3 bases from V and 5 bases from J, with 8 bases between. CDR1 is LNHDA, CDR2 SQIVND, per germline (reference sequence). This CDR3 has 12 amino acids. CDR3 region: CASSMGTNEQYF. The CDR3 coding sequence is TGTGCCAGTAGTATGGGGACAAACGAGCAGTACTTC. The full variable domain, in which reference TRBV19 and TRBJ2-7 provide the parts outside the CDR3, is DGGITQSPKYLFRKEGQNVTLSCEQNLNHDAMYWYRQDPGQGLRLIYYSQIVNDFQKGDIAEGYSVSREKKESFPLTVTSAQKNPTAFYLCASSMGTNEQYFGPGTRLTVT.

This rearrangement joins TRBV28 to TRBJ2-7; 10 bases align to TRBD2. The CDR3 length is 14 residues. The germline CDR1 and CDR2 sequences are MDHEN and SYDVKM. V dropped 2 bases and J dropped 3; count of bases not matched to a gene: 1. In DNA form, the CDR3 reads TGTGCCAGCAGTTTAACTAGCGGGATCTACGAGCAGTACTTC. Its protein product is CASSLTSGIYEQYF.

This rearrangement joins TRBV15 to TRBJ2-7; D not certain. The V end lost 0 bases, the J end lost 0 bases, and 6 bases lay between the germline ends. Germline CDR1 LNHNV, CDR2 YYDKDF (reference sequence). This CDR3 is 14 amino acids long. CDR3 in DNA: TGTGCCACCAGCAGAGACACGAGCTCCTACGAGCAGTACTTC. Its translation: CATSRDTSSYEQYF.

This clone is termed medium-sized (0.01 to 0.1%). CDR3 amino acids: CASSFRDISYEQYF. The CDR3 DNA reads TGTGCCAGCAGCTTTCGGGACATCTCCTACGAGCAGTACTTC. The chain carries TRBV11-2 and TRBJ2-7; the D gene is possibly TRBD1 (6 bases). Germline V gene lookup returns CDR1 SGHAT and CDR2 FQNNGV. Trimming took 3 bases from V and 0 from J, leaving 9 bases between them. This CDR3 region has 14 residues.

The CDR3 DNA reads as TGTGCCAGCAGCCCAGGGACAGGGAACACCGGGGAGCTGTTTTTT. It codes for CASSPGTGNTGELFF. This sequence joins TRBV9 and TRBJ2-2, with 8 bases fitting TRBD1. The germline CDR1 and CDR2 sequences are SGDLS and YYNGEE. The CDR3 covers 15 residues. Trimming took 4 bases from V and 1 from J; bases not matched to a gene: 3.

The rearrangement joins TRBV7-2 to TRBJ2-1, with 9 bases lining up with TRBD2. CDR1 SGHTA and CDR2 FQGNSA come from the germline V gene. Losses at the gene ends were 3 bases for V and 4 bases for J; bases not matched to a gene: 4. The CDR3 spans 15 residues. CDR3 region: CASSFQRGEYNEQFF. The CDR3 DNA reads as TGTGCCAGCAGCTTTCAGCGGGGGGAATACAATGAGCAGTTCTTC.

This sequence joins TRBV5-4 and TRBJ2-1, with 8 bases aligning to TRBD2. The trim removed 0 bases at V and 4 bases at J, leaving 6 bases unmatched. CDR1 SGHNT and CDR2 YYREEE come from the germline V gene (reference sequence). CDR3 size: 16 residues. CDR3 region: CASSLESGGPYNEQFF. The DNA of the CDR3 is TGTGCCAGCAGCTTGGAATCGGGGGGGCCGTACAATGAGCAGTTCTTC.

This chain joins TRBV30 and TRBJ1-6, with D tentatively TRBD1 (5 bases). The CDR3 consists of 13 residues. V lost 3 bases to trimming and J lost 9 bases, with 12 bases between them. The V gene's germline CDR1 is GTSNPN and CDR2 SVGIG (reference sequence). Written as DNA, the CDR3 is TGTGCCTGGAGGGACATGGGGGGTTCACCCCTCCACTTT. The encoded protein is CAWRDMGGSPLHF.

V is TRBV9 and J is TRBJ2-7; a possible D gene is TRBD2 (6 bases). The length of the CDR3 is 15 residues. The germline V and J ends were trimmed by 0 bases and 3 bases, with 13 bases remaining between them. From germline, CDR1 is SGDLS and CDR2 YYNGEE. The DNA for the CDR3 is TGTGCCAGCAGCGTAGGTGGGACTCCCAACTACGAGCAGTACTTC. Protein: CASSVGGTPNYEQYF.

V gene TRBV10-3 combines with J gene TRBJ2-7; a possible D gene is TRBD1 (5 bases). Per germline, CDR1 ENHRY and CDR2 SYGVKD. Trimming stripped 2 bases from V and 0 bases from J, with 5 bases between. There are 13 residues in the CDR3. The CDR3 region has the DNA TGTGCCATCAGTGAGGACAGCTCCTACGAGCAGTACTTC. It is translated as CAISEDSSYEQYF.

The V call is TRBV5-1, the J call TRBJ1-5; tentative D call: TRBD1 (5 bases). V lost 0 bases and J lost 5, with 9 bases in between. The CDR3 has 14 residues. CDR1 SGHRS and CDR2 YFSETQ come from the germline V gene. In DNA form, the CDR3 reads TGCGCCAGCAGCTTGGGGACACCAGATCAGCCCCAGCATTTT. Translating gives CASSLGTPDQPQHF. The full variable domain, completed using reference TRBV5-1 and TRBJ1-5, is KAGVTQTPRYLIKTRGQQVTLSCSPISGHRSVSWYQQTPGQGLQFLFEYFSETQRNKGNFPGRFSGRQFSNSRSEMNVSTLELGDSALYLCASSLGTPDQPQHFGDGTRLSIL.

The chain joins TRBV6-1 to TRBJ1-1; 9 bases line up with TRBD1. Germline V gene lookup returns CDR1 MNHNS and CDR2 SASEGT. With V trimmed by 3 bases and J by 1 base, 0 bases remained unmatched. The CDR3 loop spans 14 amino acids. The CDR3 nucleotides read TGTGCCAGCAGTGAGGGACAGGGGAACACTGAAGCTTTCTTT. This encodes CASSEGQGNTEAFF.

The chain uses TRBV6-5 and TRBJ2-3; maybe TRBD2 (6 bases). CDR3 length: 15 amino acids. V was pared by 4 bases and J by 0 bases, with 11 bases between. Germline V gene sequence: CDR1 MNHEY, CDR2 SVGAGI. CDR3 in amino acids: CASSSLATSTDTQYF. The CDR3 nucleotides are TGTGCCAGCAGTTCTCTAGCGACTAGCACAGATACGCAGTATTTT.

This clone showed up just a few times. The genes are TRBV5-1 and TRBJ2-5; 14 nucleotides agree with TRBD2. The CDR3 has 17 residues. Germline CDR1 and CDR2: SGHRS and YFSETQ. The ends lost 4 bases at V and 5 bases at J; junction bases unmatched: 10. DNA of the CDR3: TGCGCCAGCAGCACTGGGACTAGCGGGGGCCTTCGGGAGACCCAGTACTTC. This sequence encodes CASSTGTSGGLRETQYF. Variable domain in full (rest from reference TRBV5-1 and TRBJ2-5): KAGVTQTPRYLIKTRGQQVTLSCSPISGHRSVSWYQQTPGQGLQFLFEYFSETQRNKGNFPGRFSGRQFSNSRSEMNVSTLELGDSALYLCASSTGTSGGLRETQYFGPGTRLLVL.

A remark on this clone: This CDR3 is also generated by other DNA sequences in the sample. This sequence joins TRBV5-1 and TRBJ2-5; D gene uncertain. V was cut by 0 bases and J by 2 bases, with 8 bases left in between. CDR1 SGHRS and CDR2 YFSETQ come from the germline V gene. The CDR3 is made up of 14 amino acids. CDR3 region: CASSLGAGQETQYF. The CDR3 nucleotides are TGCGCCAGCAGCTTGGGGGCAGGACAAGAGACCCAGTACTTC.

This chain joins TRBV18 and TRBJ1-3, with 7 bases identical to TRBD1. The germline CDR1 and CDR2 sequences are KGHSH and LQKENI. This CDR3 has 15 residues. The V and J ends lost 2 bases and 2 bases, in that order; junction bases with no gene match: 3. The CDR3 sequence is CASSPTQGTGNTIYF. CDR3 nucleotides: TGTGCCAGCTCACCAACACAGGGGACTGGAAACACCATATATTTT.

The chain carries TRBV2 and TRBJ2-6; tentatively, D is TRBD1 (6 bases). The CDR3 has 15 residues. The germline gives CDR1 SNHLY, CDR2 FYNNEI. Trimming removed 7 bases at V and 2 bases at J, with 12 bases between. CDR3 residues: CASNSNRAGANVLTF. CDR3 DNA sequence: TGTGCCAGCAACAGTAACAGGGCTGGGGCCAACGTCCTGACTTTC.